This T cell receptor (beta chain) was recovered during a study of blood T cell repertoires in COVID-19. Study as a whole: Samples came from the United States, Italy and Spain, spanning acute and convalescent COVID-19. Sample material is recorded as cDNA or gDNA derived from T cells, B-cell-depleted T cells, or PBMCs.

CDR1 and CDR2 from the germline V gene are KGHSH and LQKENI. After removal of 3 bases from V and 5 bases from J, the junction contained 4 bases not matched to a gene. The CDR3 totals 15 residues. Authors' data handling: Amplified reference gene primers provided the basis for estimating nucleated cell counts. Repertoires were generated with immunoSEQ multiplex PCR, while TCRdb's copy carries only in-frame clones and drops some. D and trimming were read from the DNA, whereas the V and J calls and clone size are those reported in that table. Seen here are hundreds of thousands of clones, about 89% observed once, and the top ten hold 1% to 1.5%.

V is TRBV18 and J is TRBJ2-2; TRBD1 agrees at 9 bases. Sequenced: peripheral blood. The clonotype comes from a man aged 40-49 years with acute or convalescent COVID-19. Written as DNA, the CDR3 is TGTGCCAGCTCACCGGGACAGGGAGCGACCGGGGAGCTGTTTTTT. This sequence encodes CASSPGQGATGELFF.